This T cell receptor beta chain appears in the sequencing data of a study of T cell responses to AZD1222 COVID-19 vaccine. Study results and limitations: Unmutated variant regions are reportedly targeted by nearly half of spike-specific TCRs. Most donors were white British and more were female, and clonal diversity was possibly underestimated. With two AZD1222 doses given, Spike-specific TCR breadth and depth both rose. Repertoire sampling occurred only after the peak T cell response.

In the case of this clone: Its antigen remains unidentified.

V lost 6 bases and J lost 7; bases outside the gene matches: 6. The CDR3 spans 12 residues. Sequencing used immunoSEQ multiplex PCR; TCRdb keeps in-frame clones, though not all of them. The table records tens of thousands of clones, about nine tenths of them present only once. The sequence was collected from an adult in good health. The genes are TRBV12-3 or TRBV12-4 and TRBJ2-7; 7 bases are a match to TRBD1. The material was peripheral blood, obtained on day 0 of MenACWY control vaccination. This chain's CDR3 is CASSITGVEQYF. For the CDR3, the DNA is TGTGCCAGCAGCATAACAGGGGTTGAGCAGTACTTC.